These 15 T cell receptor beta chains share one sample of origin, sequenced in a study of T cell changes during pregnancy in multiple sclerosis. The protocol was immunoSEQ multiplex PCR, while the TCRdb copy is restricted to in-frame clones and leaves out a portion. The sample carries roughly 29,000 clones, roughly 89% recorded once. The starting material was CD8+ T cells from peripheral blood mononuclear cells, obtained before pregnancy. The source is a female donor with multiple sclerosis, enrolled in a pregnancy study.

The gene calls are TRBV9 and TRBJ2-7, with a tentative D call TRBD2 (6 bases). This CDR3 is 13 amino acids long. V was shortened by 7 bases and J by 2 bases, with 13 bases between the two germline ends. The germline CDR1 and CDR2 sequences are SGDLS and YYNGEE. CDR3 loop: CASSPGGPYEQYF. The CDR3 region has the DNA TGTGCCAGCTCTCCCGGGGGACCCTACGAGCAGTACTTC.

V usage is TRBV7-2 and J usage is TRBJ2-2, with D possibly TRBD1 on 5 matching bases. The CDR3 consists of 15 residues. Per germline, CDR1 SGHTA and CDR2 FQGNSA. V dropped 7 bases and J dropped 4 bases, with 16 bases sitting between them. The CDR3, as DNA: TGTGCCAGCATGCCAGGGTGGGGTGGCACCGGGGAGCTGTTTTTT. Protein sequence: CASMPGWGGTGELFF. Full variable domain (remainder filled in from reference TRBV7-2 and TRBJ2-2): GAGVSQSPSNKVTEKGKDVELRCDPISGHTALYWYRQSLGQGLEFLIYFQGNSAPDKSGLPSDRFSAERTGGSVSTLTIQRTQQEDSAVYLCASMPGWGGTGELFFGEGSRLTVL.

The rearrangement joins TRBV11-2 to TRBJ1-2; D is perhaps TRBD1 (6 bases). CDR3 size: 15 residues. The germline V and J ends were trimmed by 0 bases and 12 bases, with 20 bases remaining between them. In germline, CDR1 is SGHAT, CDR2 FQNNGV. The CDR3 DNA reads TGTGCCAGCAGCTTAGAACTGGGAACAGCGGGACACAACACCTTC. This codes for CASSLELGTAGHNTF.

V gene TRBV7-9 combines with J gene TRBJ1-5; D is possibly TRBD1 (6 bases). V lost 5 bases to trimming and J lost 3 bases, with 11 bases between them. The CDR3 spans 14 residues. Per the germline V gene, CDR1 is SEHNR and CDR2 is FQNEAQ (reference sequence). DNA for the CDR3: TGTGCCAGCAGCCACGGACAGTACAATCAGCCCCAGCATTTT. Its translation: CASSHGQYNQPQHF.

The CDR3 loop reads CASSRTGNEQFF. CDR3 DNA: TGTGCCAGCAGTCGGACAGGGAACGAGCAGTTCTTC. The chain couples TRBV27 to TRBJ2-1; 8 nucleotides line up with TRBD1. Germline CDR1 MNHEY, CDR2 SMNVEV (reference sequence). With V trimmed by 5 bases and J by 10 bases, 4 bases remained unmatched. The CDR3 has 12 residues.

The chain is built from TRBV5-8 and TRBJ1-1; 7 nucleotides line up with TRBD1. V lost 0 bases, J lost 5 bases, and 7 bases stayed unmatched. The germline gives CDR1 SGHTS, CDR2 YDEGEE. CDR3 length: 15 amino acids. The CDR3 loop reads CASSLETGEWTEAFF. The CDR3 bases are TGTGCCAGCAGCTTGGAAACAGGGGAGTGGACTGAAGCTTTCTTT.

The CDR3 protein is CASSFKGHLYEQYF. CDR3 bases: TGTGCCAGCAGTTTTAAGGGACACCTATACGAGCAGTACTTC. V and J are TRBV27 and TRBJ2-7; possibly TRBD1 for D (6 bases). The CDR3 runs 14 residues. The germline V and J ends were trimmed by 3 bases and 4 bases, with 13 bases remaining between them. Germline CDR1 MNHEY, CDR2 SMNVEV (reference sequence).

The chain links TRBV11-2 to TRBJ1-3, with D possibly TRBD1 on 6 matching bases. The germline gives CDR1 SGHAT, CDR2 FQNNGV. The CDR3 is 17 amino acids. V gave up 2 bases and J gave up 4 bases, with 18 bases separating them. The CDR3 protein is CASSLLGRGRRGNTIYF. In DNA form, the CDR3 reads TGTGCCAGCAGCTTACTGGGCAGGGGAAGAAGGGGAAACACCATATATTTT.

The chain uses TRBV5-6 and TRBJ1-2; 8 positions agree with TRBD1. Germline lookup yields CDR1 SGHDT and CDR2 YYEEEE. Trimming took 5 bases from V and 3 from J; bases not matched to a gene: 3. The CDR3 is 13 residues long. CDR3 sequence: CASRAGGDYGYTF. The CDR3 bases are TGTGCCAGCAGGGCAGGGGGCGACTATGGCTACACCTTC.

V gene TRBV9 combines with J gene TRBJ2-2, with D perhaps matching TRBD1 (5 bases). Per the germline V gene, CDR1 is SGDLS and CDR2 is YYNGEE. Trimming took 4 bases from V and 1 from J, leaving 11 bases between them. CDR3 size: 15 residues. The CDR3 sequence is CASSRPDRNTGELFF. CDR3 coding DNA: TGTGCCAGCAGCCGTCCTGACAGGAACACCGGGGAGCTGTTTTTT.

Points on this clone: At one boundary the junction diverges from the germline segment, which might be a read error. V is TRBV4-2 and J is TRBJ2-5; 8 positions match TRBD2. The germline gives CDR1 LGHNA, CDR2 YNFKEQ. CDR3 size: 15 residues. CDR3 loop: CTSSRGGRDQETQYF. The CDR3 nucleotides are TGTACCAGCAGCCGGGGGGGCCGGGACCAAGAGACCCAGTACTTC.

This chain links TRBV7-9 with TRBJ2-3; 9 bases match TRBD2. This CDR3 region has 15 residues. V lost 3 bases and J lost 4; bases outside the gene matches: 5. Per germline, CDR1 SEHNR and CDR2 FQNEAQ (reference sequence). As DNA, the CDR3 is TGTGCCAGCAGCTTCCCTAGCGGGGATTCAGATACGCAGTATTTT. Its translation: CASSFPSGDSDTQYF.

This rearrangement joins TRBV6-5 to TRBJ1-4; 8 positions match TRBD1. Germline values: CDR1 MNHEY, CDR2 SVGAGI. The CDR3 is made up of 15 amino acids. The ends lost 5 bases at V and 8 bases at J; junction bases unmatched: 10. CDR3 in DNA: TGTGCCAGCAGTAGTAGGACAGGGCGAGGGGAAAAACTGTTTTTT. It yields the protein CASSSRTGRGEKLFF.

The chain couples TRBV21-1 to TRBJ2-5; TRBD2, the table's D call, was not compared with the DNA. TRBV21-1 is termed a pseudogene. The CDR3 runs to 15 residues. The chain's CDR3 is CASRYRRGTEETQYF. CDR3 coding DNA: TGTGCCAGCAGGTACAGACGCGGGACTGAAGAGACCCAGTACTTC.

The rearrangement uses TRBV7-6 and TRBJ2-2, with 7 bases identical to TRBD1. After removal of 5 bases from V and 1 base from J, the junction contained 7 bases not matched to a gene. Germline assignment: CDR1 SGHVS and CDR2 FNYEAQ. CDR3 length equals 16 residues. In DNA form, the CDR3 reads TGTGCCAGCAGCCGTGGACAGGAGCTGAACACCGGGGAGCTGTTTTTT. Translation: CASSRGQELNTGELFF.